Listed here are 18 T cell receptor beta chains from one sample, sequenced in a study of cytomegalovirus exposure and HLA in healthy donors (dated by TCRdb to the late 2010s). Library construction relied on the immunoSEQ multiplex PCR assay. The source is immuneACCESS, and TCRdb retained only in-frame sequences with V and J called. Part of the clones is not carried over; for the studies checked, unresolved V genes explain less than half of this, and the remainder is unexplained. This sample gives approximately 65,000 clones in total; around 93% of them show up just once. The leading ten clones occupy 2.5% to 4% of the sample. Sequencing used PBMCs. These receptors all come from a man between 18 and 35 years old in good health and CMV-seronegative.

The chain employs TRBV29-1 and TRBJ2-1, with 12 bases fitting TRBD2. Per the germline V gene, CDR1 is SQVTM and CDR2 is ANQGSEA. There are 14 residues in the CDR3. V shed 5 bases and J 6 bases; nucleotides not matched to a gene: 5. Written as DNA, the CDR3 is TGCAGCGTTCGACTAGCGGGAGTTTTCAATGAGCAGTTCTTC. Its protein is CSVRLAGVFNEQFF.

The gene calls are TRBV9 and TRBJ1-2; a possible D gene is TRBD1 (6 bases). The V end was cut by 6 bases, the J end by 0 bases, with 15 bases between. Germline V gives CDR1 SGDLS, CDR2 YYNGEE. CDR3 length: 15 residues. The CDR3 DNA follows: TGTGCCAGCACCTTAAGGGACAATCCTAACTATGGCTACACCTTC. Translated, it gives CASTLRDNPNYGYTF.

The chain carries TRBV2 and TRBJ1-1, with a weak D call TRBD1 (6 bases). V lost 6 bases and J lost 8, with 13 bases in between. From germline, CDR1 is SNHLY and CDR2 FYNNEI. There are 12 residues in the CDR3. CDR3 DNA sequence: TGTGCCAGCAGCCGCCCCAGGGGCGAAGCTTTCTTT. Translated: CASSRPRGEAFF. The full variable domain, with the rest looked up from reference TRBV2 and TRBJ1-1, is EPEVTQTPSHQVTQMGQEVILRCVPISNHLYFYWYRQILGQKVEFLVSFYNNEISEKSEIFDDQFSVERPDGSNFTLKIRSTKLEDSAMYFCASSRPRGEAFFGQGTRLTVV.

The chain uses TRBV9 and TRBJ2-7; 7 bases line up with TRBD2. V trimming: 1 base; J trimming: 0 bases; junction bases outside the gene matches: 1. The CDR3 runs 14 residues. CDR1 and CDR2 from the germline V gene are SGDLS and YYNGEE. The CDR3 sequence: CASSVSGTSYEQYF. CDR3 in DNA: TGTGCCAGCAGCGTAAGCGGGACCTCCTACGAGCAGTACTTC.

The V gene is TRBV9, the J gene TRBJ2-1; 10 positions match TRBD2. The CDR3 totals 15 residues. V lost 3 bases and J lost 0; bases outside the gene matches: 0. CDR1 SGDLS and CDR2 YYNGEE come from the germline V gene. Here the CDR3 reads CASSASGSSYNEQFF. DNA for the CDR3: TGTGCCAGCAGCGCTAGCGGGAGCTCCTACAATGAGCAGTTCTTC.

This chain joins TRBV28 and TRBJ1-5, with 8 bases lining up with TRBD1. J lost 4 bases, V lost 9 bases, and 8 bases had no gene match. Germline-derived CDR1 and CDR2 are MDHEN and SYDVKM. This CDR3 region has 14 residues. The DNA of the CDR3 is TGTGCCAGTAACAGGGGGGGTCTTAATCAGCCCCAGCATTTT. This encodes CASNRGGLNQPQHF.

The rearrangement joins TRBV18 to TRBJ2-1, with TRBD1 as a possible D gene (6 bases). The V and J ends lost 3 bases and 5 bases respectively, with 8 bases between them. The length of the CDR3 is 13 residues. Germline loops: CDR1 KGHSH, CDR2 LQKENI. The CDR3 coding sequence is TGTGCCAGCTCACCGGACAGAGACAATGAGCAGTTCTTC. The encoded protein is CASSPDRDNEQFF.

The V call is TRBV9, the J call TRBJ1-4; no firm D call. CDR1 is SGDLS and CDR2 is YYNGEE in the germline V gene. The V gene lost 1 base and the J gene lost 7 bases, with 14 bases spanning the gap. The CDR3 runs 15 residues. The CDR3 DNA sequence: TGTGCCAGCAGCGTACGGCGTGGGCAAGGTGAAAAACTGTTTTTT. Residues: CASSVRRGQGEKLFF.

This rearrangement joins TRBV15 to TRBJ2-2; 7 bases fit TRBD1. The CDR3 totals 16 residues. CDR1 is LNHNV, CDR2 YYDKDF, per germline (reference sequence). The trim removed 2 bases at V and 3 bases at J, leaving 6 bases unmatched. CDR3 protein: CATSRLDRAHTGELFF. The CDR3 DNA follows: TGTGCCACCAGCAGACTCGACAGGGCTCACACCGGGGAGCTGTTTTTT. The full variable domain, in which reference TRBV15 and TRBJ2-2 provide the parts outside the CDR3, is DAMVIQNPRYQVTQFGKPVTLSCSQTLNHNVMYWYQQKSSQAPKLLFHYYDKDFNNEADTPDNFQSRRPNTSFCFLDIRSPGLGDTAMYLCATSRLDRAHTGELFFGEGSRLTVL.

This chain uses TRBV18 with TRBJ2-5, with D possibly TRBD1 on 5 matching bases. Germline values: CDR1 KGHSH, CDR2 LQKENI. The V and J ends lost 1 base and 3 bases respectively, with 9 bases between them. The CDR3 covers 14 residues. CDR3 region: CASSPQDTKETQYF. The CDR3 DNA is TGTGCCAGCTCACCACAGGACACTAAAGAGACCCAGTACTTC.

The chain uses TRBV2 and TRBJ2-7; 10 positions agree with TRBD2. With V trimmed by 6 bases and J by 9 bases, 17 bases remained unmatched. Germline CDR1 reads SNHLY; CDR2 reads FYNNEI. The CDR3 extends over 16 amino acids. CDR3 DNA: TGTGCCAGCAGGGACATGGGACTAGCGTCCAAGGTACGGCAGTACTTC. Translating gives CASRDMGLASKVRQYF.

The rearrangement uses TRBV5-1 and TRBJ1-5; no reliable D call. V lost 4 bases and J 7 bases, leaving 15 bases between the germline ends. Germline V gene lookup returns CDR1 SGHRS and CDR2 YFSETQ. CDR3 length equals 14 residues. CDR3 sequence: CASSLDSAGQPQHF. The CDR3 DNA is TGCGCCAGCAGCCTCGACTCAGCGGGACAGCCCCAGCATTTT. Supplemented by reference TRBV5-1 and TRBJ1-5, the full variable domain reads KAGVTQTPRYLIKTRGQQVTLSCSPISGHRSVSWYQQTPGQGLQFLFEYFSETQRNKGNFPGRFSGRQFSNSRSEMNVSTLELGDSALYLCASSLDSAGQPQHFGDGTRLSIL.

The V gene is TRBV2, the J gene TRBJ2-1; the match to TRBD2 covers 10 bases. The CDR3 has 14 residues. Germline V gives CDR1 SNHLY, CDR2 FYNNEI. V was pared by 6 bases and J by 9 bases, with 8 bases of the junction left unmatched. The CDR3 sequence is CASRAASGSIEQFF. In DNA form, the CDR3 reads TGTGCCAGCAGGGCCGCTAGCGGGAGTATTGAGCAGTTCTTC.

In DNA form, the CDR3 reads TGTGCCAGCAGCTTTGAGAGGGCAGATACGCAGTATTTT. This codes for CASSFERADTQYF. The rearrangement joins TRBV5-4 to TRBJ2-3; possibly TRBD2 for D (5 bases). V lost 2 bases, J lost 4 bases, and 8 bases lay in between. CDR3 length: 13 residues. Germline CDR1 is SGHNT and CDR2 is YYREEE (reference sequence).

The V gene is TRBV9, the J gene TRBJ2-3, with TRBD2 matching over 7 bases. The J segment lost 2 bases and the V segment lost 6 bases, leaving 9 bases of the junction unmatched. Looked up from germline, CDR1 is SGDLS and CDR2 is YYNGEE. The length of the CDR3 is 15 residues. The CDR3 nucleotides are TGTGCCAGCACCTCGTATGCGGGAGACACAGATACGCAGTATTTT. This codes for CASTSYAGDTDTQYF.

To note about this clone: Other DNA sequences within the sample encode an identical CDR3. The genes are TRBV7-2 and TRBJ2-2; D is perhaps TRBD2 (6 bases). V lost 1 base to trimming and J lost 2 bases, with 11 bases between them. Germline loops: CDR1 SGHTA, CDR2 FQGNSA. The CDR3 runs 16 residues. This CDR3 is CASSLVGGTNTGELFF. The CDR3 region has the DNA TGTGCCAGCAGCTTAGTCGGGGGAACAAACACCGGGGAGCTGTTTTTT.

V is TRBV9 and J is TRBJ2-5; D remains ambiguous. Germline V lookup: CDR1 SGDLS, CDR2 YYNGEE. Trimming cost V 0 bases and J 2 bases, with 8 bases left between them. The CDR3 length is 14 residues. The CDR3 nucleotides are TGTGCCAGCAGCGTAGCAAATTCACAAGAGACCCAGTACTTC. Protein: CASSVANSQETQYF.

CDR3 sequence (DNA): TGTGCCAGCAGCTTAGGGCCTAGCGGGGTAGCAGAGACCCAGTACTTC. Translation: CASSLGPSGVAETQYF. V gene TRBV7-6 combines with J gene TRBJ2-5; 9 nucleotides agree with TRBD2. There are 16 residues in the CDR3. Trimming at V came to 1 base and at J to 4 bases, leaving 7 bases not matched to a gene. CDR1 is SGHVS, CDR2 FNYEAQ, per germline.